One TCR beta chain is described in this entry. Generated by immunoSEQ multiplex PCR, the TCRdb table keeps only in-frame clones and is missing some. The table includes 100,000 to 140,000 clones, roughly 92% detected once. The sample comes from a study of T cell changes during pregnancy in multiple sclerosis. The V gene lost 10 bases and the J gene lost 4 bases, with 13 bases spanning the gap. The CDR3 covers 12 residues. The germline V gene has CDR1 LNHDA and CDR2 SQIVND (reference sequence). The V call is TRBV19, the J call TRBJ1-1, with D unclear. This specimen consisted of peripheral blood, obtained in the third trimester of pregnancy. This clonotype was sampled from a female donor in good health, enrolled as a control in a pregnancy study. The CDR3 protein is CATQLGITEAFF. In DNA, the CDR3 is TGTGCCACCCAACTTGGTATCACTGAAGCTTTCTTT.